These 22 T cell receptor beta chains originate from one sample sequenced in a study of PD-1 blockade in classical Hodgkin lymphoma. Time point: newly diagnosed, previously untreated cHL patient sample. Thawed PBMCs underwent magnetic negative selection to yield purified CD4+ T cells. Assay used: immunoSEQ multiplex PCR; TCRdb lists only in-frame clones, some missing. Here the sample spans 25,000 to 30,000 clones, 89% being singletons. The source material was CD4+ T cells from blood. Receptors were obtained from a human donor with classical Hodgkin lymphoma.

The V gene is TRBV28, the J gene TRBJ1-1; D remains ambiguous. The V end lost 2 bases, the J end lost 7 bases, and 11 bases lay between the germline ends. Germline V gene data show CDR1 as MDHEN and CDR2 as SYDVKM. The CDR3 runs to 13 residues. The CDR3 DNA follows: TGTGCCAGCAGTTTAATCCAGACCCTTGAAGCTTTCTTT. This sequence encodes CASSLIQTLEAFF.

The V gene is TRBV2, the J gene TRBJ1-4; D possibly corresponds to TRBD1 (6 bases). CDR1 and CDR2 from the germline V gene are SNHLY and FYNNEI. Trimming pared 6 bases from V and 2 bases from J, leaving 10 bases between. This CDR3 has 14 amino acids. The CDR3 coding sequence is TGTGCCAGCAGCGGACAGACGACTAATGAAAAACTGTTTTTT. Translation gives CASSGQTTNEKLFF. Based on the CDR3 plus reference TRBV2 and TRBJ1-4, the full variable domain is EPEVTQTPSHQVTQMGQEVILRCVPISNHLYFYWYRQILGQKVEFLVSFYNNEISEKSEIFDDQFSVERPDGSNFTLKIRSTKLEDSAMYFCASSGQTTNEKLFFGSGTQLSVL.

The V call is TRBV28, the J call TRBJ1-1; TRBD1 aligns across 10 bases. V shed 5 bases and J 4 bases; nucleotides not matched to a gene: 7. Looked up from germline, CDR1 is MDHEN and CDR2 is SYDVKM. The CDR3 length is 15 residues. CDR3 bases: TGTGCCAGCAGTATGACAGGGGGCGTCGTCACTGAAGCTTTCTTT. It specifies CASSMTGGVVTEAFF. The entire variable domain, with the rest obtained from reference TRBV28 and TRBJ1-1, is as follows: DVKVTQSSRYLVKRTGEKVFLECVQDMDHENMFWYRQDPGLGLRLIYFSYDVKMKEKGDIPEGYSVSREKKERFSLILESASTNQTSMYLCASSMTGGVVTEAFFGQGTRLTVV.

The J gene is TRBJ2-5, the V gene TRBV5-4; maybe TRBD1 (5 bases). CDR1 is SGHNT and CDR2 is YYREEE in the germline V gene (reference sequence). The CDR3 is 15 amino acids. V was pared by 1 base and J by 3 bases, with 13 bases between. In DNA, the CDR3 is TGTGCCAGCAGCTTGCGTACAGGACAAAAAGAGACCCAGTACTTC. Encoded protein: CASSLRTGQKETQYF.

The chain is built from TRBV6-6 and TRBJ2-7; D is unclear. CDR1 is MNHNY and CDR2 is SVGAGI in the germline V gene (reference sequence). The CDR3 is made up of 12 amino acids. V shed 6 bases and J shed 4 bases, with 10 bases lying between them. The CDR3 sequence is CASSPVEYEQYF. The CDR3, as DNA: TGTGCCAGCAGCCCCGTTGAGTACGAGCAGTACTTC.

The chain has TRBV5-1 and TRBJ1-4; 10 positions agree with TRBD1. Trimming took 4 bases from V and 0 from J; bases not matched to a gene: 6. The CDR3 is made up of 17 amino acids. Looked up from germline, CDR1 is SGHRS and CDR2 is YFSETQ. Here the CDR3 reads CASSRDRGSATNEKLFF. The CDR3 DNA reads as TGCGCCAGCAGCCGGGACAGGGGATCGGCAACTAATGAAAAACTGTTTTTT. Filled out from reference TRBV5-1 and TRBJ1-4, the complete variable domain reads KAGVTQTPRYLIKTRGQQVTLSCSPISGHRSVSWYQQTPGQGLQFLFEYFSETQRNKGNFPGRFSGRQFSNSRSEMNVSTLELGDSALYLCASSRDRGSATNEKLFFGSGTQLSVL.

The rearrangement uses TRBV6-6 and TRBJ2-7, with D possibly matching TRBD2 (5 bases). The CDR3 has 13 amino acids. Between the trimmed V and J ends, which lost 2 bases and 6 bases, there was a span of 11 bases. CDR1 is MNHNY and CDR2 is SVGAGI in the germline V gene (reference sequence). In nucleotides, the CDR3 is TGTGCCAGCAGTTACGGGGAGAGAGCCGAGCAGTACTTC. Protein product: CASSYGERAEQYF.

The rearrangement uses TRBV5-1 and TRBJ2-7, with D possibly being TRBD1 (6 bases). V was cut by 0 bases and J by 4 bases, with 11 bases left in between. Germline-derived CDR1 and CDR2 are SGHRS and YFSETQ. The CDR3 has 14 amino acids. The CDR3 DNA follows: TGCGCCAGCAGCTTGGATAGGACAGTGTACGAGCAGTACTTC. Its protein product is CASSLDRTVYEQYF.

The CDR3 coding sequence is TGTGCCATCACCGTAGGATACGAGCAGTACTTC. This codes for CAITVGYEQYF. The rearrangement links TRBV10-3 to TRBJ2-7; D is uncertain. Trimming removed 7 bases from V and 4 bases from J, with 8 bases in between. There are 11 residues in the CDR3. Germline V CDR1 and CDR2: ENHRY, SYGVKD.

The chain is built from TRBV7-2 and TRBJ2-1; 12 bases align to TRBD2. The CDR3 spans 18 residues. The V and J ends lost 4 bases and 5 bases, in that order; junction bases with no gene match: 12. The V gene's germline CDR1 is SGHTA and CDR2 FQGNSA. For the CDR3, the DNA is TGTGCCAGCAGCTCCTTACTAGCGGGAGGCCCCAAACACAATGAGCAGTTCTTC. As protein: CASSSLLAGGPKHNEQFF.

Only a few counts were recorded for this clone. The V and J genes are TRBV7-6 and TRBJ1-2; D remains unclear. Germline loops: CDR1 SGHVS, CDR2 FNYEAQ. There are 13 residues in the CDR3. The V and J ends lost 5 bases and 4 bases respectively, with 11 bases between them. DNA of the CDR3: TGTGCCAGCAGCCCGGGCCCGACCTATGGCTACACCTTC. Protein: CASSPGPTYGYTF.

J is TRBJ2-7 and V is TRBV7-6; 7 bases line up with TRBD1. CDR1 is SGHVS, CDR2 FNYEAQ, per germline. The CDR3 is made up of 12 amino acids. The trim removed 2 bases at V and 6 bases at J, leaving 1 base unmatched. CDR3 loop: CASSLSGGEQYF. DNA for the CDR3: TGTGCCAGCAGCTTATCAGGGGGCGAGCAGTACTTC.

This sequence joins TRBV6-6 and TRBJ1-1; D not resolved. Germline lookup yields CDR1 MNHNY and CDR2 SVGAGI (reference sequence). The CDR3 has 14 amino acids. Trimming took 8 bases from V and 4 from J, leaving 17 bases between them. DNA of the CDR3: TGTGCCAGCTCAAGTGGGGTTTTGGGCACTGAAGCTTTCTTT. This encodes CASSSGVLGTEAFF.

The V gene is TRBV27, the J gene TRBJ1-5; the match to TRBD1 covers 7 bases. The J segment lost 5 bases and the V segment lost 5 bases, leaving 6 bases of the junction unmatched. The CDR3 sequence is 14 residues long. Germline V gene lookup returns CDR1 MNHEY and CDR2 SMNVEV (reference sequence). The CDR3 bases are TGTGCCAGCAGTAGGGCCGACAGGGATCAGCCCCAGCATTTT. Translating gives CASSRADRDQPQHF.

V usage is TRBV7-2 and J usage is TRBJ2-1; TRBD2 agrees at 13 bases. This CDR3 is built from 15 residues. From germline, CDR1 is SGHTA and CDR2 FQGNSA. Trimming cost V 3 bases and J 8 bases; bases outside gene matches: 4. CDR3 region: CASSFTSGREYEQFF. The DNA of the CDR3 is TGTGCCAGCAGCTTTACTAGCGGGAGGGAATATGAGCAGTTCTTC.

This rearrangement joins TRBV6-5 to TRBJ2-7; D possibly corresponds to TRBD2 (5 bases). CDR1 is MNHEY, CDR2 SVGAGI, per germline. V lost 0 bases, J lost 1 base, and 10 bases lay in between. The CDR3 is 15 amino acids. The CDR3 DNA reads as TGTGCCAGCAGTTACTCTAGCGCGCGTTCCTACGAGCAGTACTTC. It translates to CASSYSSARSYEQYF.

The J gene is TRBJ1-2, the V gene TRBV30; no firm D call. The V and J ends lost 3 bases and 1 base respectively, with 12 bases between them. The CDR3 loop spans 14 amino acids. Germline-derived CDR1 and CDR2 are GTSNPN and SVGIG (reference sequence). CDR3 residues: CAWRGFYLNYGYTF. Here the CDR3 DNA reads TGTGCCTGGAGGGGATTCTACCTTAACTATGGCTACACCTTC. The entire variable domain, with the rest obtained from reference TRBV30 and TRBJ1-2, is as follows: SQTIHQWPATLVQPVGSPLSLECTVEGTSNPNLYWYRQAAGRGLQLLFYSVGIGQISSEVPQNLSASRPQDRQFILSSKKLLLSDSGFYLCAWRGFYLNYGYTFGSGTRLTVV.

In this sample, this clone turned up once. The V gene is TRBV13, the J gene TRBJ2-3; 9 positions agree with TRBD2. Trimming cost V 4 bases and J 3 bases; bases outside gene matches: 2. Germline V gene data show CDR1 as PRHDT and CDR2 as FYEKMQ (reference sequence). The CDR3 covers 14 residues. The CDR3 here is CASSSGLATDTQYF. CDR3 in DNA: TGTGCCAGCAGCTCCGGACTAGCGACAGATACGCAGTATTTT.

The gene calls are TRBV28 and TRBJ1-5, with TRBD1 identical over 7 bases. Germline loops: CDR1 MDHEN, CDR2 SYDVKM. J was trimmed by 4 bases and V by 6 bases; bases with no gene match: 6. This CDR3 region has 14 residues. The CDR3 DNA reads TGTGCCAGCAGCTTAACAGGGGTTAATCAGCCCCAGCATTTT. It specifies CASSLTGVNQPQHF. Full variable domain (remainder filled in from reference TRBV28 and TRBJ1-5): DVKVTQSSRYLVKRTGEKVFLECVQDMDHENMFWYRQDPGLGLRLIYFSYDVKMKEKGDIPEGYSVSREKKERFSLILESASTNQTSMYLCASSLTGVNQPQHFGDGTRLSIL.

V and J are TRBV6-6 and TRBJ2-7; D is perhaps TRBD2 (6 bases). Germline CDR1 is MNHNY and CDR2 is SVGAGI (reference sequence). V was trimmed by 8 bases and J by 0 bases, leaving 11 bases between them. This CDR3 is built from 13 residues. As DNA, the CDR3 is TGTGCCAGCGGAGGGCAGCACTCCTACGAGCAGTACTTC. This codes for CASGGQHSYEQYF.

The gene calls are TRBV18 and TRBJ2-3, with no clear D. The CDR3 runs 12 residues. Germline CDR1 and CDR2: KGHSH and LQKENI. Between the trimmed V and J ends, which lost 3 bases and 2 bases, there was a span of 3 bases. The CDR3 nucleotides are TGTGCCAGCTCACCCGACACAGATACGCAGTATTTT. Its protein is CASSPDTDTQYF.

This chain links TRBV4-3 with TRBJ2-1; a possible D gene is TRBD2 (6 bases). Trimming stripped 6 bases from V and 5 bases from J, with 20 bases between. Germline assignment: CDR1 LGHNA and CDR2 YSLEER. The CDR3 loop spans 16 amino acids. CDR3 sequence (DNA): TGCGCCAGCAGAAAGCGTAGCGGCTCAGCCGACAATGAGCAGTTCTTC. As protein: CASRKRSGSADNEQFF.